This paragraph covers one T cell receptor (beta chain) sequence. This clone was detected only a few times. The antigen this receptor binds is unknown. Base-call qualities are not available, and no considerably larger clone is one nucleotide away. The CDR3 runs 15 amino acids, cysteine and phenylalanine included. The read is trimmed to its CDR3 DNA, 45 bases read in frame from base 1. The junction shows trimming of 1 base on V and 7 bases on J, plus 14 bases between the germline ends. In the germline V gene, CDR1 corresponds to SGHTA and CDR2 to FQGNSA. The record originates from a study of cytomegalovirus exposure and HLA in healthy donors (dated by TCRdb to 2015 to 2018). Background for the entire study: An earlier analysis of fewer than 750 of the donors reported approximately 260 Gb of sequence data and some 110 million unique TCR beta sequences obtained from 180 million or so T cells. Because of strong linkage in the cohort, four to six DR-DQ haplotypes were treated as single units for association and clustering. Along with the roughly 610-subject first cohort, a separate validation cohort of over a hundred different subjects was used. The study aimed to test whether cataloging public T cell receptors could reveal signatures of past pathogen exposure. Of the 398 genotyped donors, more than 75% were placed in the genetic ancestry cluster associated with self-reported Caucasian donors. In an earlier analysis of 587 of the donors, high-throughput TCR beta sequencing was used to judge whether each TCR beta V gene segment behaved as functional or pseudogenic. The study used immunosequencing to profile the T cell repertoires of some 600 subjects and linked those repertoires to cytomegalovirus serostatus. Every repertoire in the discovery cohort had been generated on one and the same sequencing platform. Alongside the repertoire data, information on donor age, sex, ethnicity and CMV serostatus was compiled. Typing coverage differed by locus: A, B, C, DRB1 and DQB1 were typed in about 629-630 donors, DQA1 in about 510, DPA1 in some 570, and DPB1 in 400 to 480. A later analysis re-examined previously published TCR beta repertoires from several hundred donors and added high-resolution HLA genotyping to investigate patterns of TCR occurrence. Among roughly 400 genotyped donors of the cohort, an average of around 240,000 unique TCR beta nucleotide sequences were sequenced per donor, roughly a sixth of them non-productive. An early release covering approximately 600 HLA-typed donors comprised about 300 gigabases of sequencing data and approximately 85 million unique TCR sequences. The later analysis used no new phenotypic data to find candidate immune exposures, relying instead on TCR beta sequences and their occurrence across donors. HLA typing covered class I and class II loci at four-digit resolution. In a later genetic analysis, genome-wide SNP genotypes for about 65% of the 666 donors were used, and that subset was treated as a discovery cohort. To predict cytomegalovirus infection status, the study brought together high-throughput TCR immunosequencing, statistical association of individual TCRs with disease status, and machine learning.

The library was obtained by the immunoSEQ multiplex PCR assay. The multiplex PCR relied on a mix of 60 forward primers for TCR Vbeta segments and 13 reverse primers for TCR Jbeta segments. The CDR3 region of rearranged TCR beta genes was amplified from genomic DNA with a multiplex PCR assay. The amplified TCR beta libraries were sequenced on the Illumina HiSeq System as 87-base-pair reads. In the paper's pipeline: A later analysis tallied 80 million to 95 million unique TCR beta chains across the roughly 610 repertoires, and around 9.9 million of those chains were shared by two or more donors. Raw reads were error-corrected and collapsed into unique sequences by a nearest-neighbor algorithm in which closely related sequences were merged to remove PCR and sequencing errors. Alignment of CDR3 sequences to IMGT reference sequences was used to assign V, D and J gene segments. Each retained sequence needed at least a six-nucleotide match to both a V gene segment and a J gene segment. A rearrangement was called productive if the CDR3 had no stop codons and remained in frame with V and J, and every other rearrangement was called non-productive. Following IMGT convention, CDR3 was defined as the stretch from the second conserved V-encoded cysteine up to the conserved J-encoded phenylalanine. The earlier analysis of some 540 of the donors excluded any sequence lacking an unambiguous match to a single V gene segment. In an earlier analysis of several hundred of the donors, a V segment was called functional when productive rearrangements were above 56.7%, and segregating when the standard deviation between donors exceeded 5%. A statistical classification framework was developed to diagnose cytomegalovirus status using the catalog of TCR beta chain sequences. A later analysis assigned V and J genes by comparing TCR nucleotide sequences with IMGT/GENE-DB human TR gene sequences. A later analysis assigned CDR3 sequences and most-parsimonious VDJ recombination scenarios with the TCRdist pipeline. In a later analysis, every TCR beta chain was defined by the combination of its CDR3 amino acid sequence and its V-gene family, and reads without a unique V-gene family were dropped. In a later analysis, around 650 highly shared, low-generation-probability nucleotide sequences were removed to address suspected cross-contamination and a sequencing artifact. For each public chain, a later analysis derived a clonal expansion index from normalized ranks of inferred template counts within each repertoire. Generation probabilities in a later analysis came from a VDJ recombination model fitted to out-of-frame rearrangements, and those results were checked against IGoR. In a later analysis, hypergeometric tests were used to score TCR-TCR, TCR-HLA and TCR-CMV co-occurrence, with a repertoire-size bias correction applied to TCR pairs. False discovery rates were estimated in a later analysis by permuting HLA or CMV assignments 20 times. A later analysis grouped co-occurring TCRs with DBSCAN, adding TCRdist sequence similarity when clustering within HLA-allele-positive subsets. Co-occurrence clustering excluded repertoires with fewer than 30,000 or more than 120,000 public chains, plus five with anomalous nucleotide sharing. TCRdb mirrors the immuneACCESS table, restricted to in-frame sequences. Some clones are absent from its copies; in checked studies, under half trace to an unresolved V gene, and the reason for the others is unknown. V and J calls plus clone size are reproduced from that table; the DNA served to infer D and trimming. The sample table records more than 75,000 clones; over 65% of these occur just once. The ten largest make up more than 8% of the sample.

The cohort comprised fewer than 750 healthy bone marrow donors. At the time of sampling, all cohort members were nominally healthy, though unrecorded immune exposures were likely present. The donor tested CMV seropositive and was one of the 289 seropositive cohort members. A peripheral blood sample was collected from each donor, and TCR beta sequencing was performed on peripheral blood mononuclear cells. Genomic DNA was extracted from the blood cell samples with the Qiagen DNeasy Blood Extraction Kit. Study-wide findings and limitations: The earlier analysis of nearly 600 of the donors excluded over 15 rarely observed V segments, including chromosome 9 orphons, because counts were too low. Immune exposure information for the cohort was limited to CMV serostatus. In the study, about 150 TCR beta chains were listed as associated with cytomegalovirus. Compared with equally common non-associated chains, HLA-associated TCR beta chains in a later analysis were more clonally expanded and had lower generation probabilities. In this cohort, only TCR beta chains were sequenced, and detectable features were limited by the absence of alpha or paired-chain data. Broadly in line with IMGT annotations, most TCR beta V segments showed up in productive rearrangements about 87% or about 30% of the time in an earlier analysis of 450 to 750 of the donors. In both the original and validation cohorts, the classifier was reported to diagnose cytomegalovirus status with high specificity and sensitivity. According to a later analysis, parvovirus B19, influenza, CMV and Epstein-Barr virus appeared linked to several top co-occurrence clusters. In a later analysis, most CMV-associated TCR beta chains were found to appear HLA-restricted, with HLA associations seemingly driven largely by CMV exposure. Because some donors lacked HLA typing at each locus, the association tests relied only on the typed subset. A further reported finding was that TCR beta sequences accurately predicted the HLA-A and HLA-B alleles for most subjects in the first cohort. When HLA alleles, especially DR and DQ, strongly co-occurred, attributing TCR associations to individual alleles was difficult. A cluster of highly shared sequence variants was judged likely to represent a technical artifact of the sequencing pipeline. In a later analysis, around 17,000 TCR beta sequences were associated with specific HLA alleles at a false discovery rate of 0.05. The presence/absence analyses assumed that sequencing depth was roughly uniform across donors, and that assumption may not be true. The 87-base-pair reads could not distinguish some IMGT-functional V segments, including TRBV6-2 and TRBV6-3, so those segments were excluded. In a later genetic analysis, a missense DCLRE1C variant was associated with V-gene and J-gene trimming of TCR beta chains, and the association was replicated in an independent cohort. Most TCR sequences were seen in very few donors, while some public TCRs were found in many individuals. Linkage disequilibrium might explain the correlated functional status among segregating V segments, but an unknown experimental factor could not be ruled out. In vitro tests confirmed that a few of the cytomegalovirus-associated TCR beta chains recognize cytomegalovirus antigens. Compared with the approximately 720-donor mean, donors in an Asian-associated ancestry cluster had fewer N-insertions in productive TCRs, according to a later genetic analysis. The authors suggested that the approach could potentially be generalized to other disease states and immunological phenotypes. A later analysis found that TCR association rates varied across HLA loci, with DRB1 alleles showing the most associated TCRs and HLA-C alleles the fewest.

Specimen: PBMCs. The TCR comes from a man aged 35 to 55 in good health and CMV-seropositive. The chain employs TRBV7-2 and TRBJ1-5; no D gene is confidently identified. At the DNA level, the sequence is TGTGCCAGCAGCTTAGATCTAGGGAGGTGGCAGCCCCAGCATTTT. Its protein is CASSLDLGRWQPQHF.